The entry below describes one T cell receptor (beta chain). The CDR3 totals 17 residues. The germline CDR1 and CDR2 sequences are SEHNR and FQNEAQ (reference sequence). V trimming: 7 bases; J trimming: 3 bases; junction bases outside the gene matches: 9. This sample was taken from a study of shared clonotypes between healthy human individuals. Naive CD8 isolation took CD45RO-negative cells positively selected for CCR7 and excluded terminally differentiated effector memory CD45RA+ cells. Adult donors, all healthy and HIV-negative, had no recent acute infections or vaccinations. Clones were read by immunoSEQ multiplex PCR, and TCRdb kept only the in-frame ones, dropping some. The sample holds around 2,100,000 clones, approximately 94% seen once.

The sample comprised naive CD8+ T cells sorted from blood. This chain connects TRBV7-9 to TRBJ2-5; 15 nucleotides match TRBD2. The receptor was derived from a man between 18 and 35 years old in good health. Written as DNA, the CDR3 is TGTGCCAGCACCGGGACTAGCGGGGGGCGTGGGAAAGAGACCCAGTACTTC. Protein: CASTGTSGGRGKETQYF.